The 29 T cell receptor beta chains below were found in one sample sequenced in a study of response to subunit inactivated influenza vaccine. TCRdb fed the RT-PCR reads into MiXCR, producing one record per CDR3 protein. The sample lists approximately 530,000 distinct CDR3 sequences; less than 10% were seen once. Material: PBMCs from blood, obtained about 23 months after vaccination. Receptors were obtained from a man aged 50 to 69 who received an inactivated influenza vaccine.

This clonotype has a count of ten or more. The gene calls are TRBV11-2 and TRBJ2-2, with D possibly called TRBD1 or TRBD2 (5 bases each). Germline V gene sequence: CDR1 SGHAT, CDR2 FQNNGV. V shed 2 bases and J shed 7 bases, with 8 bases lying between them. CDR3 length: 13 residues. The CDR3, as DNA: TGTGCCAGCAGCTTAACTGGGGGCGGGGAGCTGTTTTTT. Translation: CASSLTGGGELFF.

This clonotype appeared many times. The rearrangement joins TRBV7-2 to TRBJ2-3, with D perhaps TRBD2 (6 bases). CDR1 SGHTA and CDR2 FQGNSA come from the germline V gene. With 1 base removed from V and 5 bases from J, the gap between germline ends came to 16 bases. The CDR3 has 16 amino acids. CDR3 nucleotides: TGTGCCAGCAGCTTAGGTACGGGGGTAGCAGGAGATACGCAGTATTTT. It translates to CASSLGTGVAGDTQYF.

This clonotype was observed at least ten times. V usage is TRBV29-1 and J usage is TRBJ2-5; D remains ambiguous. The germline V gene encodes CDR1 SQVTM and CDR2 ANQGSEA. There are 10 residues in the CDR3. Trimming cost V 7 bases and J 2 bases, with 5 bases left between them. Here the CDR3 reads CSAKQETQYF. CDR3 coding DNA: TGCAGCGCCAAGCAAGAGACCCAGTACTTC.

This clonotype showed up just a few times. This sequence joins TRBV5-5 and TRBJ2-7; TRBD2 might be the D (6 bases). Between the trimmed V and J ends, which lost 0 bases and 7 bases, there was a span of 14 bases. This CDR3 is built from 14 residues. Germline assignment: CDR1 SGHKS and CDR2 YYEKEE (reference sequence). Written as DNA, the CDR3 is TGTGCCAGCAGCTTGGTCGCGCGGGGTGGAGAGCAGTACTTC. This codes for CASSLVARGGEQYF.

This clonotype was observed a handful of times. The chain couples TRBV20-1 to TRBJ1-4; 7 bases align to TRBD1. This CDR3 is built from 15 residues. In germline, CDR1 is DFQATT, CDR2 SNEGSKA (reference sequence). With V trimmed by 4 bases and J by 8 bases, 13 bases remained unmatched. This CDR3 reads CSANPKEGAREKLFF. The DNA for the CDR3 is TGCAGTGCTAACCCCAAGGAGGGGGCGAGAGAAAAACTGTTTTTT.

This clonotype has a handful of counts. This chain connects TRBV3-1 to TRBJ2-7; TRBD2 aligns across 8 bases. This CDR3 is 15 amino acids long. V lost 4 bases and J lost 6; bases outside the gene matches: 11. Germline CDR1 and CDR2: LGHDT and YNNKEL (reference sequence). As DNA, the CDR3 is TGTGCCAGCAGCCCAACCGGGACTAGATCCGGCGAGCAGTACTTC. Translation: CASSPTGTRSGEQYF.

In its sample, this clonotype was seen many times. This chain connects TRBV5-1 to TRBJ1-2; 7 bases match TRBD1. The length of the CDR3 is 14 residues. Germline V gene lookup returns CDR1 SGHRS and CDR2 YFSETQ. The ends lost 7 bases at V and 2 bases at J; junction bases unmatched: 8. Written as DNA, the CDR3 is TGCGCCAGCGGACGCAGGGGGATAAACTATGGCTACACCTTC. Encoded protein: CASGRRGINYGYTF.

This clonotype was seen more than once but under ten times. The J gene is TRBJ2-3, the V gene TRBV12-3 or TRBV12-4; no firm D call. This CDR3 comprises 13 residues. V was trimmed by 3 bases and J by 3 bases, leaving 7 bases between them. The CDR3 region is CASSFSRTDTQYF. The CDR3 nucleotides are TGTGCCAGCAGTTTCTCCCGGACAGATACGCAGTATTTT.

This clonotype was recorded a few times. V is TRBV21-1 and J is TRBJ2-7; the D segment call TRBD2 is taken from the table without a DNA check. TRBV21-1 is reported as a pseudogene. The CDR3 length is 18 residues. This CDR3 reads CASSSSLWEPSGSYEQYF. The CDR3 DNA follows: TGTGCCAGCAGCTCTTCCTTGTGGGAGCCTTCTGGGTCCTACGAGCAGTACTTC.

Ten or more counts support this clonotype. The chain employs TRBV4-1 and TRBJ2-1, with TRBD2 identical over 11 bases. Germline CDR1 MGHRA, CDR2 YSYEKL. CDR3 length: 14 residues. V lost 4 bases to trimming and J lost 6 bases; unmatched junction nucleotides: 2. The CDR3 nucleotides read TGCGCCAGCAGCCGAGGGACTAGCGGCAATGAGCAGTTCTTC. It translates to CASSRGTSGNEQFF.

This clonotype was observed a single time. The genes are TRBV28 and TRBJ2-7; unclear D gene. The CDR3 covers 15 residues. The germline V gene encodes CDR1 MDHEN and CDR2 SYDVKM. V gave up 6 bases and J gave up 1 base, with 16 bases separating them. CDR3 residues: CASRDGWYASYEQYF. CDR3 DNA sequence: TGTGCCAGCAGGGACGGGTGGTATGCGTCCTACGAGCAGTACTTC.

This clonotype was picked up many times. The chain joins TRBV6-2 or TRBV6-3 to TRBJ2-1; 7 nucleotides agree with TRBD1. V lost 10 bases to trimming and J lost 4 bases; unmatched junction nucleotides: 16. Per germline, CDR1 MNHEY and CDR2 SVGEGT. The CDR3 is 16 amino acids. The CDR3 is CATQERAHRGYNEQFF. The CDR3 bases are TGTGCCACGCAGGAAAGAGCCCACAGGGGTTACAATGAGCAGTTCTTC.

This clonotype was observed at least ten times. This rearrangement joins TRBV29-1 to TRBJ2-7, with TRBD2 matching 9 bases. Germline trimming cut 1 base from V and 4 bases from J; bases unmatched to any gene: 2. Germline CDR1 reads SQVTM; CDR2 reads ANQGSEA. The CDR3 is made up of 13 amino acids. CDR3 DNA sequence: TGCAGCGTTGAAGCGGCGGGAGGGTACGAGCAGTACTTC. It specifies CSVEAAGGYEQYF.

The chain recombines TRBV11-2 with TRBJ2-7, with D unclear. Between the trimmed V and J ends, which lost 2 bases and 3 bases, there was a span of 20 bases. The CDR3 consists of 17 residues. Germline-derived CDR1 and CDR2 are SGHAT and FQNNGV. The CDR3 DNA reads as TGTGCCAGCAGCTTACAAGGTTCTCACGACGTAAACTACGAGCAGTACTTC. Translated, it gives CASSLQGSHDVNYEQYF.

This clonotype was detected many times. The rearrangement links TRBV5-1 to TRBJ2-3; D is uncertain. Trimming shortened V by 0 bases and J by 3 bases, and 11 bases separated the two germline ends. Germline loops: CDR1 SGHRS, CDR2 YFSETQ. This CDR3 region has 15 residues. CDR3 amino acids: CASSLVYPVTDTQYF. The DNA of the CDR3 is TGCGCCAGCAGCTTGGTTTATCCAGTTACAGATACGCAGTATTTT.

This clonotype was found a few times. The gene calls are TRBV10-3 and TRBJ2-3; a weak D match, TRBD1 (6 bases). Germline assignment: CDR1 ENHRY and CDR2 SYGVKD. This CDR3 has 13 amino acids. V lost 6 bases to trimming and J lost 6 bases, with 13 bases between them. The CDR3 region is CAISKGQGDTQYF. CDR3 sequence (DNA): TGTGCCATCAGCAAGGGACAAGGGGATACGCAGTATTTT.

This chain links TRBV3-1 with TRBJ2-1; D is unclear. Germline assignment: CDR1 LGHDT and CDR2 YNNKEL (reference sequence). Between the trimmed V and J ends, which lost 0 bases and 8 bases, there was a span of 14 bases. CDR3 length: 15 residues. CDR3 bases: TGTGCCAGCAGCCAAGATCCGGGTTTCGTCGATGAGCAGTTCTTC. Translation gives CASSQDPGFVDEQFF.

The chain joins TRBV12-3 or TRBV12-4 to TRBJ1-3; D uncertain. The CDR3 has 14 amino acids. The V end lost 6 bases, the J end lost 6 bases, and 15 bases lay between the germline ends. CDR3 protein: CASSYDYRPNTIYF. The CDR3, as DNA: TGTGCCAGCAGCTACGACTACCGCCCAAACACCATATATTTT.

This clonotype was observed a few times. The CDR3 loop is CSVTNANYGYTF. The CDR3 nucleotides read TGCAGCGTTACCAATGCTAACTATGGCTACACCTTC. V is TRBV29-1 and J is TRBJ1-2; no firm D call. The CDR3 extends over 12 amino acids. The germline gives CDR1 SQVTM, CDR2 ANQGSEA. V lost 5 bases and J lost 0, with 7 bases in between.

This clonotype was observed a few times. V and J are TRBV7-2 and TRBJ2-2; TRBD1 or TRBD2 may be the D gene (7 bases each). Germline CDR1 is SGHTA and CDR2 is FQGNSA. The length of the CDR3 is 17 residues. Trimming pared 2 bases from V and 4 bases from J, leaving 17 bases between. The CDR3 DNA reads as TGTGCCAGCAGCTTACGTATCGGCAGGGGGGGCACCGGGGAGCTGTTTTTT. Its translation: CASSLRIGRGGTGELFF. Full variable domain (outside the CDR3, taken from reference TRBV7-2 and TRBJ2-2): GAGVSQSPSNKVTEKGKDVELRCDPISGHTALYWYRQSLGQGLEFLIYFQGNSAPDKSGLPSDRFSAERTGGSVSTLTIQRTQQEDSAVYLCASSLRIGRGGTGELFFGEGSRLTVL.

The rearrangement uses TRBV28 and TRBJ2-3; 8 bases align to TRBD2. Per the germline V gene, CDR1 is MDHEN and CDR2 is SYDVKM. V shed 2 bases and J 4 bases; nucleotides not matched to a gene: 5. The CDR3 contains 15 residues. The CDR3 is CASSLSGSLSDTQYF. The CDR3 DNA is TGTGCCAGCAGTTTAAGCGGGAGTCTATCAGATACGCAGTATTTT.

The chain couples TRBV7-2 to TRBJ1-5; a weak D match, TRBD1 (5 bases). V was clipped by 1 base and J by 13 bases, with 20 bases between them. Germline V gene sequence: CDR1 SGHTA, CDR2 FQGNSA. The CDR3 extends over 15 amino acids. The CDR3 nucleotides are TGTGCCAGCAGCTTAGAGGTGGGGCCAGGGAGGACTCAGCATTTT. Translation gives CASSLEVGPGRTQHF.

Turning to this clonotype: A much larger clone lies a single base off, so this may be a read error. V is TRBV10-3 and J is TRBJ2-3; D ambiguous. The CDR3 spans 14 residues. V lost 2 bases and J 4 bases, leaving 10 bases between the germline ends. CDR1 is ENHRY, CDR2 SYGVKD, per germline. The CDR3 loop is CAISEVRSADTQYF. The CDR3 region has the DNA TGTGCCATCAGTGAGGTGAGGTCGGCAGATACGCAGTATTTT.

The rearrangement uses TRBV29-1 and TRBJ2-7, with 7 nucleotides matching TRBD1. The CDR3 loop spans 13 amino acids. J lost 5 bases, V lost 6 bases, and 10 bases had no gene match. Looked up from germline, CDR1 is SQVTM and CDR2 is ANQGSEA. This CDR3 is CSVRGDRAHEQYF. CDR3 in DNA: TGCAGCGTCCGGGGAGACAGGGCCCACGAGCAGTACTTC.

The chain is built from TRBV4-2 and TRBJ2-2; D is possibly TRBD1 or TRBD2 (6 bases each). The CDR3 length is 15 residues. Germline V gene lookup returns CDR1 LGHNA and CDR2 YNFKEQ. The ends were cut back, 5 bases at V and 9 bases at J, with 19 bases in the middle. This CDR3 reads CASSGRDLGDRELFF. The CDR3, as DNA: TGTGCCAGCAGCGGGCGGGATCTGGGGGACAGGGAGCTGTTTTTT.

The table lists this clonotype with a few counts. This sequence joins TRBV7-2 and TRBJ2-3; 7 nucleotides align to TRBD2. CDR1 and CDR2 (germline): SGHTA, FQGNSA. V trimming: 5 bases; J trimming: 4 bases; junction bases outside the gene matches: 9. The CDR3 totals 15 residues. The CDR3 bases are TGTGCCAGCAGCCCTAGCGGTTGGGTTGCAGATACGCAGTATTTT. It is translated as CASSPSGWVADTQYF. The full variable domain, with the rest looked up from reference TRBV7-2 and TRBJ2-3, is GAGVSQSPSNKVTEKGKDVELRCDPISGHTALYWYRQSLGQGLEFLIYFQGNSAPDKSGLPSDRFSAERTGGSVSTLTIQRTQQEDSAVYLCASSPSGWVADTQYFGPGTRLTVL.

The rearrangement links TRBV12-3 or TRBV12-4 to TRBJ2-7; tentatively, D is TRBD1 (5 bases). This CDR3 is built from 15 residues. V lost 3 bases and J 12 bases, leaving 24 bases between the germline ends. The CDR3 reads CASSLAGPIGRARYF. In nucleotides, the CDR3 is TGTGCCAGCAGTTTGGCAGGGCCGATTGGGCGAGCAAGGTACTTC.

Only a few counts were recorded for this clonotype. The V call is TRBV2, the J call TRBJ2-1, with D possibly being TRBD1 or TRBD2 (5 bases each). Germline-derived CDR1 and CDR2 are SNHLY and FYNNEI. Trimming removed 8 bases from V and 7 bases from J, with 27 bases in between. The CDR3 extends over 17 amino acids. CDR3 protein: CASEGLGAAPLGNEQFF. CDR3 bases: TGTGCCAGCGAGGGCTTAGGGGCGGCCCCACTGGGGAATGAGCAGTTCTTC.

The gene calls are TRBV14 and TRBJ2-3; 8 bases match TRBD1. V shed 6 bases and J 6 bases; nucleotides not matched to a gene: 11. The CDR3 extends over 15 amino acids. The V gene's germline CDR1 is SGHDN and CDR2 FVKESK. As DNA, the CDR3 is TGTGCCAGCAGGGCGACAGGGGCGAATGTCGATACGCAGTATTTT. Its translation is CASRATGANVDTQYF.